These 30 T cell receptor beta chains were all obtained from the same sample, sequenced in a study of T cell responses to AZD1222 COVID-19 vaccine. Libraries were prepared by immunoSEQ multiplex PCR; TCRdb keeps only in-frame clonotypes and omits some of them. The sample yields approximately 110,000 clones, around 90% seen once. The sample here was peripheral blood, taken on day 0 of AZD1222 vaccination. These receptors all stem from an adult in good health.

The rearrangement uses TRBV19 and TRBJ1-4; 10 bases map to TRBD1. This CDR3 spans 15 amino acids. Germline V gene data show CDR1 as LNHDA and CDR2 as SQIVND (reference sequence). Trimming cost V 5 bases and J 6 bases; bases outside gene matches: 6. The chain's CDR3 is CASSPRQGADEKLFF. CDR3 nucleotides: TGTGCCAGTAGTCCTCGACAGGGGGCCGATGAAAAACTGTTTTTT.

The V call is TRBV6-5, the J call TRBJ1-1; 7 bases are shared with TRBD1. Germline trimming cut 7 bases from V and 1 base from J; bases unmatched to any gene: 6. This CDR3 region has 14 residues. Germline CDR1 reads MNHEY; CDR2 reads SVGAGI. This CDR3 is CASTKDRQNTEAFF. In DNA, the CDR3 is TGTGCCAGCACCAAGGACAGGCAGAACACTGAAGCTTTCTTT.

V and J are TRBV5-6 and TRBJ2-1; D is tentatively TRBD1 or TRBD2 (5 bases each). The CDR3 contains 17 residues. Germline V gives CDR1 SGHDT, CDR2 YYEEEE. Trimming pared 3 bases from V and 0 bases from J, leaving 16 bases between. The CDR3 bases are TGTGCCAGCAGCTCGATTTACCGGGACGGCTCCTACAATGAGCAGTTCTTC. Amino acid sequence: CASSSIYRDGSYNEQFF.

The V gene is TRBV19, the J gene TRBJ2-2; TRBD1 or TRBD2 may be the D gene (5 bases each). V dropped 8 bases and J dropped 9 bases, with 22 bases sitting between them. Germline-derived CDR1 and CDR2 are LNHDA and SQIVND (reference sequence). CDR3 length equals 15 residues. In nucleotides, the CDR3 is TGTGCCAGTCGGGTCGGGGCATTCCCGGCTCGGGAGCTGTTTTTT. Protein product: CASRVGAFPARELFF.

The J gene is TRBJ1-5, the V gene TRBV4-1, with D perhaps matching TRBD1 (5 bases). Germline CDR1 is MGHRA and CDR2 is YSYEKL. V lost 4 bases and J 0 bases, leaving 13 bases between the germline ends. The CDR3 totals 16 residues. The CDR3 DNA follows: TGCGCCAGCAGCCTTCTCCACAGGTTTAGCAATCAGCCCCAGCATTTT. This translates into CASSLLHRFSNQPQHF.

The chain couples TRBV3-1 (or the pseudogene TRBV3-2) to TRBJ1-2; TRBD1 is a possible D gene (6 bases). Germline V gives CDR1 LGHDT, CDR2 YNNKEL (reference sequence). V was clipped by 0 bases and J by 8 bases, with 10 bases between them. The CDR3 consists of 13 residues. Here the CDR3 reads CASSQEGGNGYTF. CDR3 in DNA: TGTGCCAGCAGCCAAGAAGGGGGAAACGGCTACACCTTC.

The gene calls are TRBV5-1 and TRBJ2-3, with 11 nucleotides matching TRBD2. Germline CDR1 is SGHRS and CDR2 is YFSETQ. The V and J ends lost 5 bases and 5 bases, in that order; junction bases with no gene match: 7. The CDR3 has 15 amino acids. Here the CDR3 DNA reads TGCGCCAGCAGGGGCCTAGCGGGGGGCCAAGATACGCAGTATTTT. This translates into CASRGLAGGQDTQYF.

This sequence joins TRBV6-5 and TRBJ2-5; TRBD1 matches at 7 bases. This CDR3 region has 14 residues. CDR1 and CDR2 from the germline V gene are MNHEY and SVGAGI. V lost 5 bases and J lost 5; bases outside the gene matches: 8. This CDR3 reads CASSNRQGYETQYF. In DNA, the CDR3 is TGTGCCAGCAGTAACCGACAGGGTTACGAGACCCAGTACTTC.

Written as DNA, the CDR3 is TGTGCCAGCAGCGTAGCTGAGGGGGCTATGGGTGGCTACACCTTC. Encoded protein: CASSVAEGAMGGYTF. The rearrangement joins TRBV9 to TRBJ1-2, with 7 bases lining up with TRBD1. V shed 0 bases and J 7 bases; nucleotides not matched to a gene: 9. There are 15 residues in the CDR3. Germline V gene data show CDR1 as SGDLS and CDR2 as YYNGEE.

This clone was seen more than once but under ten times. This chain connects TRBV3-1 (or the pseudogene TRBV3-2) to TRBJ1-1, with a tentative D call TRBD1 (6 bases). Germline V CDR1 and CDR2: LGHDT, YNNKEL (reference sequence). V lost 5 bases and J lost 11, with 15 bases in between. This CDR3 spans 12 amino acids. As DNA, the CDR3 is TGTGCCAGCAGCTCGGGGGGCGCGTGGGCTTTCTTT. Translation gives CASSSGGAWAFF.

V and J are TRBV10-1 and TRBJ2-1, with 12 bases that match TRBD2. The CDR3 is 15 residues long. With V trimmed by 10 bases and J by 8 bases, 12 bases remained unmatched. Germline V gives CDR1 WNHNN, CDR2 SYGVQD (reference sequence). DNA of the CDR3: TGCGCCATCAGGGTACTAGCGGGGGGTCCGGATGAGCAGTTCTTC. It codes for CAIRVLAGGPDEQFF.

The J gene is TRBJ2-5, the V gene TRBV27; the match to TRBD2 covers 9 bases. The germline CDR1 and CDR2 sequences are MNHEY and SMNVEV (reference sequence). The length of the CDR3 is 16 residues. Losses at the gene ends were 2 bases for V and 3 bases for J; bases not matched to a gene: 7. The CDR3 sequence: CASSLAGGILKETQYF. CDR3 bases: TGTGCCAGCAGTTTAGCGGGGGGGATATTAAAAGAGACCCAGTACTTC.

The J gene is TRBJ2-7, the V gene TRBV7-6; 7 bases agree with TRBD2. CDR3 length equals 15 residues. V gave up 2 bases and J gave up 1 base; unmatched junction bases: 5. Germline CDR1 SGHVS, CDR2 FNYEAQ. The CDR3 DNA reads TGTGCCAGCAGCTTAAATCCTAGCGGATCCTACGAGCAGTACTTC. Amino acids: CASSLNPSGSYEQYF.

CDR3 sequence reads: CAISVLDSRGGQPQHF. CDR3 sequence (DNA): TGTGCCATCAGTGTTCTCGACTCCCGCGGGGGTCAGCCCCAGCATTTT. This rearrangement joins TRBV10-3 to TRBJ1-5, with D maybe TRBD1 (5 bases). The V and J ends lost 4 bases and 6 bases respectively, with 19 bases between them. Germline V gives CDR1 ENHRY, CDR2 SYGVKD. The CDR3 spans 16 residues.

This rearrangement joins TRBV7-9 to TRBJ1-5, with 10 bases aligning to TRBD1. CDR3 length: 15 residues. Germline CDR1 is SEHNR and CDR2 is FQNEAQ (reference sequence). After removal of 5 bases from V and 7 bases from J, the junction contained 8 bases not matched to a gene. In DNA, the CDR3 is TGTGCCAGCAGCCCCGGACAGGGGGTATACCAGCCCCAGCATTTT. Encoded protein: CASSPGQGVYQPQHF.

The chain links TRBV10-3 to TRBJ2-7; tentative D call: TRBD1 (6 bases). This CDR3 is built from 13 residues. Germline assignment: CDR1 ENHRY and CDR2 SYGVKD. V dropped 7 bases and J dropped 0 bases, with 10 bases sitting between them. The CDR3 nucleotides read TGTGCCATCACCCAGGGGTCCTCCTACGAGCAGTACTTC. Translating it yields CAITQGSSYEQYF.

The table lists this clone with a count of one. The V call is TRBV27, the J call TRBJ1-1, with unresolved D. The CDR3 length is 13 residues. Germline V CDR1 and CDR2: MNHEY, SMNVEV (reference sequence). V was clipped by 3 bases and J by 1 base, with 6 bases between them. This CDR3 reads CASSFQGNTEAFF. The DNA of the CDR3 is TGTGCCAGCAGTTTTCAAGGGAACACTGAAGCTTTCTTT.

The table lists this clone with a few counts. The V and J genes are TRBV10-3 and TRBJ1-3, with D hard to call. CDR3 length equals 15 residues. Trimming removed 3 bases from V and 0 bases from J, with 9 bases in between. Germline V gene sequence: CDR1 ENHRY, CDR2 SYGVKD. Here the CDR3 reads CAISDGVSSGNTIYF. For the CDR3, the DNA is TGTGCCATCAGTGACGGGGTGAGCTCTGGAAACACCATATATTTT.

The chain couples TRBV7-9 to TRBJ1-2; 7 bases map to TRBD1. Per the germline V gene, CDR1 is SEHNR and CDR2 is FQNEAQ (reference sequence). The CDR3 runs to 14 residues. The trim removed 2 bases at V and 8 bases at J, leaving 8 bases unmatched. The DNA for the CDR3 is TGTGCCAGCAGCTTAAACGAGGGGGCGAAGGGCTACACCTTC. Translating it yields CASSLNEGAKGYTF.

A single count supports this clone. This sequence joins TRBV6-5 and TRBJ2-3, with 11 bases aligning to TRBD2. V was pared by 2 bases and J by 7 bases, with 8 bases of the junction left unmatched. Germline loops: CDR1 MNHEY, CDR2 SVGAGI. The CDR3 extends over 16 amino acids. This CDR3 reads CASSYRIAGGQNTQYF. In nucleotides, the CDR3 is TGTGCCAGCAGTTACCGTATAGCGGGGGGGCAAAATACGCAGTATTTT.

This chain links TRBV28 with TRBJ2-7; 12 nucleotides agree with TRBD2. In germline, CDR1 is MDHEN, CDR2 SYDVKM. The CDR3 runs 17 residues. The V gene end was trimmed by 4 bases and the J gene end by 7 bases; junction bases not matched to a gene: 14. The CDR3 sequence is CASSSPGTSGRQGEQYF. CDR3 in DNA: TGTGCCAGCAGTTCCCCTGGGACTAGCGGGCGCCAAGGGGAGCAGTACTTC.

V is TRBV7-8 and J is TRBJ1-6, with TRBD1 identical over 9 bases. Germline CDR1 SGHVS, CDR2 FQNEAQ. Trimming removed 5 bases from V and 7 bases from J; junction bases left unmatched: 6. The CDR3 is 15 residues long. The CDR3 DNA is TGTGCCAGCAGCCAGACAGGGGGTCAAAATTCACCCCTCCACTTT. It encodes CASSQTGGQNSPLHF. Combining the CDR3 with reference TRBV7-8 and TRBJ1-6 gives the whole variable domain GAGVSQSPRYKVAKRGQDVALRCDPISGHVSLFWYQQALGQGPEFLTYFQNEAQLDKSGLPSDRFFAERPEGSVSTLKIQRTQQEDSAVYLCASSQTGGQNSPLHFGNGTRLTVT.

The chain has TRBV9 and TRBJ1-2; 7 bases fit TRBD1. CDR1 is SGDLS and CDR2 is YYNGEE in the germline V gene. This CDR3 spans 13 amino acids. Losses at the gene ends were 6 bases for V and 8 bases for J; bases not matched to a gene: 10. The CDR3 nucleotides read TGTGCCAGCAACCGACAGGGAACGGGGGGCTACACCTTC. This translates into CASNRQGTGGYTF.

The chain links TRBV30 to TRBJ1-4; D gene ambiguous. V was trimmed by 0 bases and J by 8 bases, leaving 4 bases between them. Germline V lookup: CDR1 GTSNPN, CDR2 SVGIG (reference sequence). CDR3 size: 11 residues. CDR3 sequence reads: CAWSVGEKLFF. CDR3 coding DNA: TGTGCCTGGAGTGTAGGGGAAAAACTGTTTTTT.

V gene TRBV11-2 combines with J gene TRBJ2-2; D gene uncertain. Germline CDR1 SGHAT, CDR2 FQNNGV. The CDR3 is 16 residues long. V was clipped by 1 base and J by 2 bases, with 11 bases between them. CDR3 sequence: CASSLVRGPNTGELFF. The DNA for the CDR3 is TGTGCCAGCAGCTTAGTTCGTGGGCCAAACACCGGGGAGCTGTTTTTT. Full variable domain (missing parts from reference TRBV11-2 and TRBJ2-2): EAGVAQSPRYKIIEKRQSVAFWCNPISGHATLYWYQQILGQGPKLLIQFQNNGVVDDSQLPKDRFSAERLKGVDSTLKIQPAKLEDSAVYLCASSLVRGPNTGELFFGEGSRLTVL.

V and J are TRBV27 and TRBJ1-1; D perhaps matches TRBD1 (6 bases). Germline V gene lookup returns CDR1 MNHEY and CDR2 SMNVEV (reference sequence). Trimming took 2 bases from V and 0 from J, leaving 10 bases between them. The CDR3 runs 15 residues. As DNA, the CDR3 is TGTGCCAGCAGTTTAAGAGGGACACTGAACACTGAAGCTTTCTTT. This gives the protein CASSLRGTLNTEAFF.

The chain joins TRBV19 to TRBJ2-5; TRBD2 agrees at 9 bases. The CDR3 has 14 amino acids. With V trimmed by 6 bases and J by 2 bases, 4 bases remained unmatched. In germline, CDR1 is LNHDA, CDR2 SQIVND (reference sequence). The CDR3 sequence: CASSLAGRQETQYF. The CDR3, as DNA: TGTGCCAGTAGCCTAGCGGGGCGACAAGAGACCCAGTACTTC.

This sequence joins TRBV4-1 and TRBJ1-5; the D is unclear. Trimming took off 0 bases at V and 0 bases at J, with 6 bases between the two ends. Per the germline V gene, CDR1 is MGHRA and CDR2 is YSYEKL. CDR3 length equals 15 residues. The CDR3 loop is CASSQDRYSNQPQHF. CDR3 coding DNA: TGCGCCAGCAGCCAAGACAGGTATAGCAATCAGCCCCAGCATTTT.

This clone was detected only once. V is TRBV10-3 and J is TRBJ1-1, with D unresolved. The CDR3 has 13 amino acids. The V gene's germline CDR1 is ENHRY and CDR2 SYGVKD. Trimming removed 3 bases from V and 3 bases from J, with 8 bases in between. The chain's CDR3 is CAISERVDTEAFF. DNA of the CDR3: TGTGCCATCAGTGAAAGGGTTGACACTGAAGCTTTCTTT.

The V and J genes are TRBV25-1 and TRBJ2-1, with D possibly matching TRBD1 (6 bases). CDR1 and CDR2 from the germline V gene are MGHDK and SYGVNS. Trimming stripped 2 bases from V and 4 bases from J, with 12 bases between. The CDR3 extends over 15 amino acids. The CDR3 sequence is CASSEGGQKYNEQFF. Written as DNA, the CDR3 is TGTGCCAGCAGTGAAGGAGGACAGAAGTACAATGAGCAGTTCTTC.